This T cell receptor beta chain was profiled in a study of blood T cells in healthy people across ages (dated by TCRdb to 2015 to 2017). Looking at the study overall: In model experiments, template switching captured roughly one uniquely barcoded TCR beta cDNA molecule for every two T cells. To avoid experimental bias, donors of different ages were distributed randomly across sequencing lanes. Using deep sequencing normalized with unique cDNA molecular identifiers, the study measured how TCR beta repertoire diversity changes with age. Using the same blood draw, the study looked at two additional independent replicas of 1 million unique cDNA reads for two donors, one aged 18 to 30 and the other aged 80 or older. The donors were split into four age groups: young (average roughly 15 years), middle-aged (nearly 40), aged (more than 60) and long-lived (under 85). Findings and caveats that apply to the study as a whole: Donor CMV infection status was unknown, potentially confounding age-related changes in expanded clonotypes. Conclusive comparison of naive and antigen-experienced compartments was prevented by the profiling of bulk unsorted PBMCs. Observed TCR beta diversity per million T cells fell roughly linearly with age, and a significant reduction was already apparent by age roughly 40. Compared with the aged group, more naive CD4+ T cells, fewer expanded clones and increased TCR diversity were shown by the long-lived group, suggesting age selection. Estimates of total diversity from one million sequenced T cells were regarded as lower bounds and underestimates. A strong correlation was found between observed TCR beta diversity and the percentage of naive T cells measured by flow cytometry.

The donors were roughly 39 Caucasian individuals from Russia, aged roughly 6 to 100 years, who were systemically healthy. Each donor gave ten milliliters of peripheral blood, collected into EDTA-treated Vacutainer tubes. Ficoll-Paque density-gradient centrifugation was used to isolate PBMCs, with at least 6.5 million per sample. Total RNA was extracted from PBMCs with Trizol reagent, with at least 5.5 micrograms obtained per sample. For every donor, flow cytometry on a PBMC aliquot measured the percentage of naive CD45RAhigh/CD27high T cells. The germline V gene gives CDR1 as SGHTA and CDR2 as FQGNSA. CDR3 length: 12 amino acids, cysteine to phenylalanine. The sequence is cut down to CDR3 DNA, 36 bases in frame from base 1. Trimming takes 2 bases from V and 11 bases from J, and the germline ends sit 13 bases apart. Libraries were built with 5' RACE. The listed sequencing device is Illumina HiSeq 2500. The second PCR ran for about 6 to 12 cycles and used a J-beta primer mix along with a sample-barcoded 5' primer. A unique molecular identifier was introduced onto each TCR beta cDNA molecule by a template-switch 5' adaptor carrying 12 random nucleotides. At least 2.5 million CDR3-containing paired-end reads were obtained from each sample. First-strand cDNA synthesis was performed from all RNA using the Mint cDNA synthesis kit, with priming by a TRBC-specific oligonucleotide. All cDNA was treated with uracil-DNA glycosylase and then went through a first 18-cycle PCR with the universal primers M1SS and BC2_uni_R. Processing in the source paper ran as follows. Each sample was normalized by randomly selecting 1 million high-quality reads, each carrying a distinct molecular identifier. Reads sharing molecular identifiers were discarded rather than binned into consensus sequences. MiTCR, run with a Q25 quality threshold and the strictest error-elimination algorithm, handled CDR3 identification, clonotype clustering and error correction. Lower-bound total TCR beta diversity was estimated with a nonparametric unseen species model using Euler transformation. The public sequencing data were trimmed at Q25 with fastp and processed into clonotypes with MiXCR by TCRdb, which kept only in-frame beta chains. CDR3 protein duplicates are merged, each entry listing the most common genes and DNA. The V and J calls here are based on TCRdb, not the publication. Across this sample there are about 1.6 million distinct CDR3 sequences, with about 31% seen only once. Approximately 10% of the sample comes from the top ten.

This clonotype has just a few counts. The antigen this receptor binds is unknown. No base quality values were provided; no much bigger clone lies one nucleotide off. The sequencing input was blood. The chain links TRBV7-2 with TRBJ2-7; TRBD2 might be the D gene, on 6 matching bases. The receptor comes from a woman aged 25 to 39 in good health. The sequenced DNA: TGTGCCAGCAGCTTACCAGGACTATTGAAGTACTTC. Its translation is CASSLPGLLKYF. Reference TRBV7-2 and TRBJ2-7 proteins supply the regions before and after the CDR3; the full variable domain is: GAGVSQSPSNKVTEKGKDVELRCDPISGHTALYWYRQSLGQGLEFLIYFQGNSAPDKSGLPSDRFSAERTGGSVSTLTIQRTQQEDSAVYLCASSLPGLLKYFGPGTRLTVT.